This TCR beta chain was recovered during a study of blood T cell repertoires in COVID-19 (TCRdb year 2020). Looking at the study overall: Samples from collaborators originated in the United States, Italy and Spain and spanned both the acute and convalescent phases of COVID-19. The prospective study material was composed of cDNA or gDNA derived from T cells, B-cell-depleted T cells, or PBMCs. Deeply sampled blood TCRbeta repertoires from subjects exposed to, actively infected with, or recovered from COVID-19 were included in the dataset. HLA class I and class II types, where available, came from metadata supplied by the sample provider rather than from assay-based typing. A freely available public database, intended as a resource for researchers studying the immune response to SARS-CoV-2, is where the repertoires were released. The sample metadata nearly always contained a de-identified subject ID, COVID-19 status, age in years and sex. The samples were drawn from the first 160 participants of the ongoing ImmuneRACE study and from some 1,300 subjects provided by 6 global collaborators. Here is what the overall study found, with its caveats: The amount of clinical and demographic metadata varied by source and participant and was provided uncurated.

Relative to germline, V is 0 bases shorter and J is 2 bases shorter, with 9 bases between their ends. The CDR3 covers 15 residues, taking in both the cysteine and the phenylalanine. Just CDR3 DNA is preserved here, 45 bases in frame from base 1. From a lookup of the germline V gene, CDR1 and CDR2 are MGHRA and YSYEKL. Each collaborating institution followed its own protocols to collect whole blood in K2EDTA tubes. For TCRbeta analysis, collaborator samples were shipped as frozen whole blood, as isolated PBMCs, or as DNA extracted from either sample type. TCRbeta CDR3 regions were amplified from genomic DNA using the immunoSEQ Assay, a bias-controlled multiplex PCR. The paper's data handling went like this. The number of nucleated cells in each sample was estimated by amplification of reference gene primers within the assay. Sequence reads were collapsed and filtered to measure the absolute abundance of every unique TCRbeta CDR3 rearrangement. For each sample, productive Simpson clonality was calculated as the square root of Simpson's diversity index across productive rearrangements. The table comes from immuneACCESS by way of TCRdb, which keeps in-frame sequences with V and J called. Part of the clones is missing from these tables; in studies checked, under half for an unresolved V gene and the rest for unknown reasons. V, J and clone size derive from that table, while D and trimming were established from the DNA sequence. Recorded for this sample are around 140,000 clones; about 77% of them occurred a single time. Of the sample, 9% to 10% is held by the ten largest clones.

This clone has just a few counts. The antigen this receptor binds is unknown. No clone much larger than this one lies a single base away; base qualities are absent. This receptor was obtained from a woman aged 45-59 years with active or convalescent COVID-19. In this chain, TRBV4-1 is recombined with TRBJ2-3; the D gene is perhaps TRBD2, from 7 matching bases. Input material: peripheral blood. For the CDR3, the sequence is CASSQDAGATDTQYF. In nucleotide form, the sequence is TGCGCCAGCAGCCAAGACGCGGGGGCCACAGATACGCAGTATTTT.